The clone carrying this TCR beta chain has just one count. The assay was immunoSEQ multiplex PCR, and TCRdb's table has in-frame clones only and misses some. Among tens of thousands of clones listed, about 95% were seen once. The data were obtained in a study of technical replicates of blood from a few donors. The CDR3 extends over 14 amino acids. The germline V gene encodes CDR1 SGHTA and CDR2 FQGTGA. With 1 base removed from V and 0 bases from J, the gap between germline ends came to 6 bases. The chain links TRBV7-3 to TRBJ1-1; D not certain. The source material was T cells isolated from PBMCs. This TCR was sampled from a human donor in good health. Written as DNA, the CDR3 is TGTGCCAGCAGCTTAAGCGCTATGAACACTGAAGCTTTCTTT. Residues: CASSLSAMNTEAFF.